The present T cell receptor (beta chain) was sequenced within a study of identical twins. Findings and limits, study-wide: Out-of-frame TCR alpha sharing in monozygotic twins exceeded recombination model predictions. Shared out-of-frame alpha sequences (those common to twins) showed excess low generation probability.

This clonotype was observed a handful of times. Its antigen is not known. All donors comprised healthy Caucasians. TCRdb called the 5' RACE reads again in MiXCR, with one record for every CDR3 protein. The sample has roughly 690,000 distinct CDR3 sequences, 5.5% to 7.5% seen once. Sequencing was done on a sample of naive T cells sorted from blood. The sequence came from a man aged 18 to 30 in good health.

The CDR3 DNA reads as TGTGCCAGCAGCGGGGACAGGGGGCTCCCCTACAATGAGCAGTTCTTC. Amino acid sequence: CASSGDRGLPYNEQFF. J is TRBJ2-1 and V is TRBV5-5; 12 nucleotides match TRBD1. The V and J ends lost 4 bases and 2 bases, in that order; junction bases with no gene match: 4. This CDR3 is built from 16 residues. Looked up from germline, CDR1 is SGHKS and CDR2 is YYEKEE (reference sequence). The variable domain in full, with the rest retrieved from reference TRBV5-5 and TRBJ2-1, is DAGVTQSPTHLIKTRGQQVTLRCSPISGHKSVSWYQQVLGQGPQFIFQYYEKEERGRGNFPDRFSARQFPNYSSELNVNALLLGDSALYLCASSGDRGLPYNEQFFGPGTRLTVL.